This record covers a single T cell receptor beta chain. The target antigen is unknown. This specimen comes from a study of T cell clusters in autoimmune cytopenias. Findings of the study overall: The T cell clusters were defined only in silico, without experimental functional validation. Active autoimmune hepatitis patients had about 3-fold fewer exclusive TRB clusters than healthy donors.

The length of the CDR3 is 15 residues. The germline V gene encodes CDR1 LNHDA and CDR2 SQIVND (reference sequence). TRB was amplified from approximately 250 ng of peripheral blood genomic DNA per sample. One tube held mixed TRB-A and TRB-B primer pools for touch-down PCR. Reanalyzing the multiplex PCR reads, TCRdb keeps one entry per CDR3 protein, without DNA. The sample data list 10,000 to 15,000 distinct CDR3 sequences. These data were also filed under a second study, of T cell repertoires in aging, cancer and after chemotherapy. That paper notes: Healthy donors lost TCR diversity with age mainly through richness, cancer patients through richness and evenness. No conclusions about immunological memory after chemotherapy can be drawn from the repertoire data.

The chain links TRBV19 to TRBJ1-6; TCRdb's D gene call, TRBD1, goes unchecked for lack of DNA. The sequence was collected from a human donor in good health. Sequencing input: peripheral blood. Here the CDR3 reads CASSSPGPLDSPLHF.